This TCR beta chain is drawn from a study of cytomegalovirus exposure and HLA in healthy donors. Findings and caveats of the study: Later analysis suggested most CMV-associated TCR beta chains were HLA-restricted.

Notes on this clone: Its specificity is not known.

The CDR3 is 11 amino acids. Germline V gene sequence: CDR1 SGHTA, CDR2 FQGNSA. Trimming stripped 5 bases from V and 6 bases from J, with 8 bases between. Primers for the PCR totalled 60 Vbeta and 13 Jbeta. Profiled with immunoSEQ multiplex PCR; TCRdb holds only in-frame clones, not every one. This sample's table reports roughly 40,000 clones. The receptor comes from a young man in good health and CMV-seronegative. This chain connects TRBV7-2 to TRBJ2-7; perhaps TRBD2 as D (5 bases). Sequenced sample: PBMCs. In DNA, the CDR3 is TGTGCCAGCAGCGTGGGAGTCGAGCAGTACTTC. Protein: CASSVGVEQYF.